The TCR beta chain under discussion was sequenced for a study of T cells in Graves' hyperthyroidism and ophthalmopathy. The PBMCs were taken from approximately 9.7 ml of fresh peripheral blood. V was clipped by 4 bases and J by 11 bases; unmatched bases: 12. Germline V gene lookup returns CDR1 LGHDT and CDR2 YNNKEL (reference sequence). The CDR3 spans 14 residues. Amplified TCR beta CDR3 regions came from RNA transcripts. HTBI primers were used for first-round RT-PCR of the TCR CDR3. MiXCR, applied by TCRdb to the multiplex PCR reads, yields one record per CDR3 protein. The sample yields about 520,000 distinct CDR3 sequences, roughly 25% seen once. This clonotype has ten or more counts.

This receptor was taken from a woman aged 25-40 years with Graves' ophthalmopathy. The sample was blood. This chain uses TRBV3-1 with TRBJ1-1; 8 bases align to TRBD1. Written as DNA, the CDR3 is TGTGCCAGCAGCCTCGTCGACAGGGGAGGGATGGCTTTCTTT. It yields the protein CASSLVDRGGMAFF.